These T cell receptor beta chains were read from a single sample in a study of vaccination and CD4 T cells after COVID-19. What these receptors recognize is not known. One entry per CDR3 protein, called by TCRdb with MiXCR from the PCR reads. The sample yields 11,000 or so distinct CDR3 sequences, roughly 34% seen once. This sample comprised CD4+ T cells from blood, cultured in vitro, obtained before SARS-CoV-2 vaccination. These receptors were obtained from a human donor who received a COVID-19 vaccine. CDR3s include the opening cysteine and the closing phenylalanine or tryptophan. D genes are given only for firm matches. Size is stated for part of the rows, as once, few or many counts, or as a class when the clone is expanded.

- TRBD1 TRBJ2-7 TRBV4-1 TGCGCCAGCAGCCACAGACAGGGGGGAGACGAGCAGTACTTC CASSHRQGGDEQYF
- TRBD1 TRBJ1-2 TRBV19 TGTGCCAGTAGTATAGATACGGGGACAGACTATGGCTACACCTTC CASSIDTGTDYGYTF
few - TRBJ2-1 TRBV27 TGTGCCAGCAGTCCCCGACCGCCCGGATCTTACAATGAGCAGTTCTTC CASSPRPPGSYNEQFF
- - TRBJ1-4 TRBV15 TGTGCCACCAGCAGAGATAGCACAGCGGGGGAAAAACTGTTTTTT CATSRDSTAGEKLFF
- TRBD1 TRBJ1-2 TRBV12-3/TRBV12-4 TGTGCCAGCAGCCGGGGACAGAACTATGGCTACACCTTC CASSRGQNYGYTF
- - TRBJ1-1 TRBV20-1 TGCAGTGCTAAATCCGGAAGGATGAACACTGAAGCTTTCTTT CSAKSGRMNTEAFF
- - TRBJ2-5 TRBV15 TGTGCCACCAGCAGAGATGTCCCCAAGGTCCAAGGTTTCATCCGAGAGACCCAGTACTTC CATSRDVPKVQGFIRETQYF
- TRBD1 TRBJ2-3 TRBV6-1 TGTGCCAGCAGTCGGGACAGGGGAGATACGCAGTATTTT CASSRDRGDTQYF
- - TRBJ2-3 TRBV24-1 TGTGCCACCAGTGACCCTCGACTAGTGACAGATACGCAGTATTTT CATSDPRLVTDTQYF
once - TRBJ1-3 TRBV2 TGTGCCAGCATTCGGGGGAAGGTGGAAAACACCATATATTTT CASIRGKVENTIYF
- - TRBJ2-5 TRBV27 TGTGCCAGCAGTTTCGGGGGAACCCAAGAGACCCAGTACTTC CASSFGGTQETQYF
few - TRBJ1-5 TRBV21-1 TGTGCCAGCAGCCCCCCGGGACAGGGGGAAGGGGGACAGCCCCAGCATTTT CASSPPGQGEGGQPQHF
- - TRBJ2-7 TRBV6-5 TGTGCCAGCAGTTCTCGCACCTACGAGCAGTACTTC CASSSRTYEQYF
- - TRBJ1-2 TRBV10-3 TGTGCCATCAGTGCCAGGGTGGTGGACTATGGCTACACCTTC CAISARVVDYGYTF
- TRBD1 TRBJ2-3 TRBV7-2 TGTGCCAGCAGCATTGGGACAGACGATACGCAGTATTTT CASSIGTDDTQYF
- - TRBJ2-3 TRBV30 TGTGCCTGGAGTACACAGTCCATCGGTTTTGATACGCAGTATTTT CAWSTQSIGFDTQYF
- - TRBJ1-2 TRBV7-2 TGTGCCAGCAGCCCCTTAGCATTTGAACGTACGGATGGCTACACCTTC CASSPLAFERTDGYTF
- - TRBJ1-2 TRBV5-1 TGCGCCAGCAGCTTGGGGACTGTTCTTGGCTACACCTTC CASSLGTVLGYTF
- - TRBJ1-3 TRBV20-1 TGCAGTGCTCAAGAACGAAGAAGCTCTGGAAACACCATATATTTT CSAQERRSSGNTIYF
few - TRBJ1-1 TRBV27 TGTGCCAGCAGTTTATCGCCATTATCCTTCTCGAACACTGAAGCTTTCTTT CASSLSPLSFSNTEAFF
- TRBD1 TRBJ2-7 TRBV25-1 TGTGCCAGCAGTGAACCGCCAAACCGACAGGGGGAAGTAAGGTACGAGCAGTACTTC CASSEPPNRQGEVRYEQYF
once - TRBJ2-7 TRBV4-2 TGTGCCAGCAGCCAAGAATTGGAGGTATCGAACGAGCAGTACTTC CASSQELEVSNEQYF
- TRBD2 TRBJ2-3 TRBV7-9 TGTGCCAGCAGCAGAACTAGCGGGGGACGCACAGATACGCAGTATTTT CASSRTSGGRTDTQYF
- - TRBJ1-1 TRBV7-9 TGTGCCAGCAGCTTGAATATCGCCAACACTGAAGCTTTCTTT CASSLNIANTEAFF
medium-sized TRBD1 TRBJ1-2 TRBV15 TGTGCCACCAGCAGGACAGGGGGCGATGGCTACACCTTC CATSRTGGDGYTF
- TRBD2 TRBJ2-7 TRBV20-1 TGCAGTGCTACTAGGGAGGGCGCCTACGAGCAGTACTTC CSATREGAYEQYF
- TRBD1 TRBJ2-3 TRBV24-1 TGTGCCACCAGTGGCTCAAGACAGGGCCGCGCCCAAGATACGCAGTATTTT CATSGSRQGRAQDTQYF
- TRBD1 TRBJ1-1 TRBV12-3/TRBV12-4 TGTGCCAGCAGGTATTGGACAGGGGCCACTGAAGCTTTCTTT CASRYWTGATEAFF
- TRBD1 TRBJ2-7 TRBV6-1 TGTGCCAGCAGGGACAGGGGGCAGGGAGAGCAGTACTTC CASRDRGQGEQYF
- - TRBJ1-1 TRBV24-1 TGTGCCACCAGGCTAGGGGCTGAAGCTTTCTTT CATRLGAEAFF
medium-sized - TRBJ2-2 TRBV2 TGTGCCAGCAGTGAAGCGGCTTTAAACACCGGGGAGCTGTTTTTT CASSEAALNTGELFF
few TRBD2 TRBJ2-4 TRBV12-3/TRBV12-4 TGTGCCAGCAGTTTTTGGGGATCCGGGGGGGCCAAAAACATTCAGTACTTC CASSFWGSGGAKNIQYF
- - TRBJ2-1 TRBV10-3 TGTGCCATCAGTGACCCCCGGGGGTCTCTTCAGTTCTTC CAISDPRGSLQFF
- - TRBJ1-4 TRBV10-3 TGTGCCACCAGCGACCACAGGGATCCTGATGAAAAACTGTTTTTT CATSDHRDPDEKLFF
few TRBD1 TRBJ2-1 TRBV24-1 TGTGCCACCACCTCGACAGGGGCCTACAATGAGCAGTTCTTC CATTSTGAYNEQFF
few - TRBJ1-5 TRBV15 TGTGCCACCAGCCCCCCAAGGGGGGCGGATCAGCCCCAGCATTTT CATSPPRGADQPQHF
- TRBD2 TRBJ2-3 TRBV7-9 TGTGCCAGCAGCCCCGGGACTAGCGGGGGTTGGACAGATACGCAGTATTTT CASSPGTSGGWTDTQYF
once TRBD2 TRBJ2-5 TRBV4-1 TGCGCCAGCAGCCCCTTCACTCTAGCGGGGGGGGCAGAGACCCAGTACTTC CASSPFTLAGGAETQYF